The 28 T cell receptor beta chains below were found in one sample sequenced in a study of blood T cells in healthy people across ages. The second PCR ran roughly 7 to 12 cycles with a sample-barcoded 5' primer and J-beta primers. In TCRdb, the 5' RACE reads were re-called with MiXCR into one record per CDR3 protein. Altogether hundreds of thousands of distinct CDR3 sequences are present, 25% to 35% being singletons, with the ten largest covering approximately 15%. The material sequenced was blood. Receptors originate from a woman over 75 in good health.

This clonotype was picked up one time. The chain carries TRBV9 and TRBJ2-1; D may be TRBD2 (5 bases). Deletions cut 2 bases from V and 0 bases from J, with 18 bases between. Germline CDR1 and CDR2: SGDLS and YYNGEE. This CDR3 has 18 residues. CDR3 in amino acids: CASSVLLVAPSSYNEQFF. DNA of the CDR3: TGTGCCAGCAGCGTCCTCTTGGTAGCGCCGAGCTCCTACAATGAGCAGTTCTTC.

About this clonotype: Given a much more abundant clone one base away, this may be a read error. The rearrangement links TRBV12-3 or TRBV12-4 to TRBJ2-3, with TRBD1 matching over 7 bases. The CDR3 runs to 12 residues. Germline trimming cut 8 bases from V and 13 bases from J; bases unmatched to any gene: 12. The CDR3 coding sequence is TGTGCCAGCGGAGACAGGGAAGATGTGGAGTATTTT. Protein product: CASGDREDVEYF.

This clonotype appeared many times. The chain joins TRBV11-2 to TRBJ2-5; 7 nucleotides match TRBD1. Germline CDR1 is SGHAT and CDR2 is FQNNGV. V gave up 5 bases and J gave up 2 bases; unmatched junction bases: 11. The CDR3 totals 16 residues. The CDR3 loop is CASSVSWDSLQETQYF. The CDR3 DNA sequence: TGTGCCAGCAGCGTAAGTTGGGACAGCTTACAAGAGACCCAGTACTTC.

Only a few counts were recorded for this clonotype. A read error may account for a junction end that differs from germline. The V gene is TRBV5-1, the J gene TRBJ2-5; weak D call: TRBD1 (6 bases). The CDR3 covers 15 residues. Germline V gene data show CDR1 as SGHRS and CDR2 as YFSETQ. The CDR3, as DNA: TGCGTCAGCAGACTAACAGGGCCTCCCGGGGAGACCCAGTACTTC. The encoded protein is CVSRLTGPPGETQYF.

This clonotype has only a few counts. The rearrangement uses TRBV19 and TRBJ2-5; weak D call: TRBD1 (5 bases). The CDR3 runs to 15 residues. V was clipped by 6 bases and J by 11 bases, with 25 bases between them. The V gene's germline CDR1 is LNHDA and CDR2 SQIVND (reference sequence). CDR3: CASRWGKGYNNEQYF. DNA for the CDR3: TGTGCCAGTAGGTGGGGTAAGGGGTATAACAATGAGCAGTACTTC. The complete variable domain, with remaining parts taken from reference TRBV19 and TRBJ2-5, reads DGGITQSPKYLFRKEGQNVTLSCEQNLNHDAMYWYRQDPGQGLRLIYYSQIVNDFQKGDIAEGYSVSREKKESFPLTVTSAQKNPTAFYLCASRWGKGYNNEQYFGPGTRLLVL.

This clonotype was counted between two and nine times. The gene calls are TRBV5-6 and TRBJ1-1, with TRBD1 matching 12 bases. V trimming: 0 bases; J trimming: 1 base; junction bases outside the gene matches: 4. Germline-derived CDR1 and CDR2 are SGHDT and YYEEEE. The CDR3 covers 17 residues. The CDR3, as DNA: TGTGCCAGCAGCTTGGCCGGGACAGGGGGCCCGAACACTGAAGCTTTCTTT. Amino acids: CASSLAGTGGPNTEAFF.

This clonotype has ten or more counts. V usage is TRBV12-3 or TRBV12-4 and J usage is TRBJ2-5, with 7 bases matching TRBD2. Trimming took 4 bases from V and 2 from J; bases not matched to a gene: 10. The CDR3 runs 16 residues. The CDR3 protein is CASSYGAGKVQETQYF. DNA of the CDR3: TGTGCCAGCAGTTACGGAGCGGGGAAGGTACAAGAGACCCAGTACTTC.

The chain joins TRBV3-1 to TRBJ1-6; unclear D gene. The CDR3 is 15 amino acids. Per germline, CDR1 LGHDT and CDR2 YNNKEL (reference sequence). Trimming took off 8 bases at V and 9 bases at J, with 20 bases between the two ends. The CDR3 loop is CASAPAGVTSSPLHF. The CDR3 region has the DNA TGTGCCAGCGCTCCTGCAGGAGTCACTTCTTCACCCCTCCACTTT. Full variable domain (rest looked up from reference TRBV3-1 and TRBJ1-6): DTAVSQTPKYLVTQMGNDKSIKCEQNLGHDTMYWYKQDSKKFLKIMFSYNNKELIINETVPNRFSPKSPDKAHLNLHINSLELGDSAVYFCASAPAGVTSSPLHFGNGTRLTVT.

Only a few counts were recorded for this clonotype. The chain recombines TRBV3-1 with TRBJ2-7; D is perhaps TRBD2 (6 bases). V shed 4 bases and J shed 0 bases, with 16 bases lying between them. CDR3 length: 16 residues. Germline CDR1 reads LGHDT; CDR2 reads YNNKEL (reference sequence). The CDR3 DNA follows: TGTGCCAGCAGCCCAGACGGGACTCCGAGCTCCTACGAGCAGTACTTC. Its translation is CASSPDGTPSSYEQYF.

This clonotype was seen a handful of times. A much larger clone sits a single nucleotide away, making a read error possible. CDR3 DNA: TGCAGCGTTCGGACTACCCAACTGGGGCAGTACTTC. Its protein is CSVRTTQLGQYF. The chain recombines TRBV29-1 with TRBJ2-5, with D perhaps TRBD2 (6 bases). Germline values: CDR1 SQVTM, CDR2 ANQGSEA. V dropped 5 bases and J dropped 11 bases, with 18 bases sitting between them. The CDR3 runs 12 residues. The complete variable domain, with remaining parts taken from reference TRBV29-1 and TRBJ2-5, reads SAVISQKPSRDICQRGTSLTIQCQVDSQVTMMFWYRQQPGQSLTLIATANQGSEATYESGFVIDKFPISRPNLTFSTLTVSNMSPEDSSIYLCSVRTTQLGQYFGPGTRLLVL.

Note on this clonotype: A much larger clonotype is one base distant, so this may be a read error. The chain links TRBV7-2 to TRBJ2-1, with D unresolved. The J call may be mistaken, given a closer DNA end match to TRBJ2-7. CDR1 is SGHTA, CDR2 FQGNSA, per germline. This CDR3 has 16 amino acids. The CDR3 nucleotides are TGTGCCAGCAGCTCTCGGGTCGTGCGTGCCTACAATGAGCAGTACTTC. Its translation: CASSSRVVRAYNEQYF.

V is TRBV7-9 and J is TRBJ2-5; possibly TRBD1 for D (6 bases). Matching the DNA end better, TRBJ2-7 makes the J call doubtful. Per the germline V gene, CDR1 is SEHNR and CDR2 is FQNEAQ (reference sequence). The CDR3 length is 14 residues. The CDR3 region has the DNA TGTGCCAGCAGCTTGTCCGGGACAACTAACGAGCAGTACTTC. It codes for CASSLSGTTNEQYF.

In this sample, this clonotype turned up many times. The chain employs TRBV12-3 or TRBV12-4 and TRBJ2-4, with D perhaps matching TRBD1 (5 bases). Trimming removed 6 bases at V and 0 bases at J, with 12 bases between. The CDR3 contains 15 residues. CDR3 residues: CASRYRRVAKNIQYF. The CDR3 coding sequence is TGTGCCAGCAGATATCGCAGGGTAGCCAAAAACATTCAGTACTTC.

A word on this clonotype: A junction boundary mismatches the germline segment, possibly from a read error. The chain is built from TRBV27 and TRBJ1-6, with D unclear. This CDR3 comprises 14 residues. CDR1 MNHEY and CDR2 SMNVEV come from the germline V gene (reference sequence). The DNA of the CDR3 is TGTGCCGGCAGTCTAGGGCGGACTAATTCACCCCTCCACTTT. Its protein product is CAGSLGRTNSPLHF.

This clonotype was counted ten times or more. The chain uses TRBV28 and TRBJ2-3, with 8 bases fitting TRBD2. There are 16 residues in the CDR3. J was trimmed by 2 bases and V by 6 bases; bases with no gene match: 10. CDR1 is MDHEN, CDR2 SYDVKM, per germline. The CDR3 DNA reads TGTGCCAGCAGCTTTGCTGGAGCGGGGGACACAGATACGCAGTATTTT. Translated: CASSFAGAGDTDTQYF.

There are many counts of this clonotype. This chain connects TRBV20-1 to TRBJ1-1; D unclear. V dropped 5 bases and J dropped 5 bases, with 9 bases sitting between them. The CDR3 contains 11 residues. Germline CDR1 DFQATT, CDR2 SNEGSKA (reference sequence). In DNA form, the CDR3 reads TGCAGTGCTTCCGTCATAACTGAAGCTTTCTTT. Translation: CSASVITEAFF.

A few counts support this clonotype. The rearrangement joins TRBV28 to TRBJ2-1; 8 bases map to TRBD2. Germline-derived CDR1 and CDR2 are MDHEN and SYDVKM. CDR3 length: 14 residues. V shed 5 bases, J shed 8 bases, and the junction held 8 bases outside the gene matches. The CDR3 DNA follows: TGTGCCAGCAGTCGGGGGGGGGCGGCCCATGAGCAGTTCTTC. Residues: CASSRGGAAHEQFF.

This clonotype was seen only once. CDR3 nucleotides: TGTGCCAGCAGCTCTAATTTCCCTGCGGCTTTCTTT. It specifies CASSSNFPAAFF. This chain uses TRBV2 with TRBJ1-1; D gene uncertain. CDR3 length: 12 residues. Germline assignment: CDR1 SNHLY and CDR2 FYNNEI. V gave up 6 bases and J gave up 11 bases, with 16 bases separating them.

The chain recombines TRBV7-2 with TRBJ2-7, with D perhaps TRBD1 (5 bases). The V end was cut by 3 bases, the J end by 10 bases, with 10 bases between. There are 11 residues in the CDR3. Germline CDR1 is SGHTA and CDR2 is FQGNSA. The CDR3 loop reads CASSFRALQYF. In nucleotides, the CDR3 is TGTGCCAGCAGCTTCAGGGCTCTCCAGTACTTC.

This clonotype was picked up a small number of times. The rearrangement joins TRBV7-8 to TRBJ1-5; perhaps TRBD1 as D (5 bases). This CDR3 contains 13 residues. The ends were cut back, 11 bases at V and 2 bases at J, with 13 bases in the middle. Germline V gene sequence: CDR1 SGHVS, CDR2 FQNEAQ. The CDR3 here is CAVAAGRNQPQHF. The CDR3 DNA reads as TGTGCCGTAGCGGCGGGGCGCAATCAGCCCCAGCATTTT. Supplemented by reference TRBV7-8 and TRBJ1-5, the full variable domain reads GAGVSQSPRYKVAKRGQDVALRCDPISGHVSLFWYQQALGQGPEFLTYFQNEAQLDKSGLPSDRFFAERPEGSVSTLKIQRTQQEDSAVYLCAVAAGRNQPQHFGDGTRLSIL.

The CDR3 spells CAISESEGDGYTF. DNA of the CDR3: TGTGCCATCAGTGAGTCGGAGGGCGATGGCTACACCTTC. The V call is TRBV10-3, the J call TRBJ1-2; D not certain. This CDR3 region has 13 residues. Germline V gives CDR1 ENHRY, CDR2 SYGVKD. V was pared by 0 bases and J by 6 bases, with 8 bases between.

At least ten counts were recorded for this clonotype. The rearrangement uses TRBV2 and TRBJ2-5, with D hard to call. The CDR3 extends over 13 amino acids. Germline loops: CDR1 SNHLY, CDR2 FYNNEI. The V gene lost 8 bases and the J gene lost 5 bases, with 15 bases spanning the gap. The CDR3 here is CASGIQGRETQYF. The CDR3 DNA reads TGTGCCAGCGGAATACAAGGAAGGGAGACCCAGTACTTC. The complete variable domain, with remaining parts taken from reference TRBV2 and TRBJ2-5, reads EPEVTQTPSHQVTQMGQEVILRCVPISNHLYFYWYRQILGQKVEFLVSFYNNEISEKSEIFDDQFSVERPDGSNFTLKIRSTKLEDSAMYFCASGIQGRETQYFGPGTRLLVL.

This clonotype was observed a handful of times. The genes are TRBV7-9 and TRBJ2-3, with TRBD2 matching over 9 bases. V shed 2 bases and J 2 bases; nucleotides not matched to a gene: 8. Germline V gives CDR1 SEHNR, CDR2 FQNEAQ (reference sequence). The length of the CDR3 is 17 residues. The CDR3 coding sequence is TGTGCCAGCAGCTTAAACCGACTAGCGGCCTACACAGATACGCAGTATTTT. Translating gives CASSLNRLAAYTDTQYF.

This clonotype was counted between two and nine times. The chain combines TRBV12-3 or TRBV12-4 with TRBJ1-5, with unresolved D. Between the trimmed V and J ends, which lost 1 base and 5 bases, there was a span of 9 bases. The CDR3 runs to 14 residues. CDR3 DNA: TGTGCCAGCAGTTTAGGGTCACCCCATCAGCCCCAGCATTTT. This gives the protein CASSLGSPHQPQHF.

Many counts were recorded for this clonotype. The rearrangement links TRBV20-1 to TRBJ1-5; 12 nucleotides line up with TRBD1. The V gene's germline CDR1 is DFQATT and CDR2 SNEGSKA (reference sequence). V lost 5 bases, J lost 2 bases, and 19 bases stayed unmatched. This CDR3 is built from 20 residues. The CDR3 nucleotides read TGCAGTGCTGGGAATCCCCCCGGGACAGGGGGCGACGGGCGCAATCAGCCCCAGCATTTT. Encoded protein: CSAGNPPGTGGDGRNQPQHF.

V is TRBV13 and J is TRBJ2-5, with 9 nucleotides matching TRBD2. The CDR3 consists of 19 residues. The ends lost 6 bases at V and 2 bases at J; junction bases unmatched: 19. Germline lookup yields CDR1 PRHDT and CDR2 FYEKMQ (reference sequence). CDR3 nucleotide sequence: TGTGCCAGCAGTTCGAGGGGGACTCGGCCTAGCGGGGATCAAGAGACCCAGTACTTC. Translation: CASSSRGTRPSGDQETQYF.

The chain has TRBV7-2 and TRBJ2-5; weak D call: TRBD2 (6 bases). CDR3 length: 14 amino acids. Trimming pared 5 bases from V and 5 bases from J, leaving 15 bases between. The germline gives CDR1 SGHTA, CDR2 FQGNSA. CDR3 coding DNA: TGTGCCAGCAGCCGCTCGGGGGTCCGGGAGACCCAGTACTTC. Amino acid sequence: CASSRSGVRETQYF. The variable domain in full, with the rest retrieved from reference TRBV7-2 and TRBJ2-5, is GAGVSQSPSNKVTEKGKDVELRCDPISGHTALYWYRQSLGQGLEFLIYFQGNSAPDKSGLPSDRFSAERTGGSVSTLTIQRTQQEDSAVYLCASSRSGVRETQYFGPGTRLLVL.

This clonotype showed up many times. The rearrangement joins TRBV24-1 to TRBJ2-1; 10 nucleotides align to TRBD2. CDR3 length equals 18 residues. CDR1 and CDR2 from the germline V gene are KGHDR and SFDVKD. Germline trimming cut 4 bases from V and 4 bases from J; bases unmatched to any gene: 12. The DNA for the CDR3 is TGTGCCACCAGTGACCGCGGTGGTAGCGGGGGGCCTTACAATGAGCAGTTCTTC. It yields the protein CATSDRGGSGGPYNEQFF.